The clone carrying this T cell receptor beta chain was detected a few times. Antigen unknown. In germline, CDR1 is MNHNS, CDR2 SASEGT. The CDR3 loop spans 12 amino acids. V was pared by 10 bases and J by 2 bases, with 9 bases between. The authors ran a second PCR of roughly 7 to 11 cycles using a sample-barcoded 5' primer and a J-beta primer mix. MiXCR was run by TCRdb on the 5' RACE reads, yielding one entry per CDR3 protein. The table shows more than 600,000 distinct CDR3 sequences, with more than 20% occurring only once. The data stem from a study of blood T cells in healthy people across ages. Background on the study: The capture of about one barcoded beta molecule per two T cells was achieved by template switching.

Study results and limitations: Greater diversity and more naive CD4+ cells were seen in long-lived donors than in aged donors.

In addition, the sample was reused for a study of T cells of mothers and their children. Per that paper: Healthy Caucasian mothers, a few in number, and their six children were the donors.

The receptor was isolated from a boy aged 5-17 years in good health. The rearrangement links TRBV6-1 to TRBJ1-5, with TRBD1 as a possible D gene (5 bases). The sequencing sample was made of blood. CDR3 DNA: TGTGCCACGGGGCCGGGCAATCAGCCCCAGCATTTT. Amino acids: CATGPGNQPQHF.